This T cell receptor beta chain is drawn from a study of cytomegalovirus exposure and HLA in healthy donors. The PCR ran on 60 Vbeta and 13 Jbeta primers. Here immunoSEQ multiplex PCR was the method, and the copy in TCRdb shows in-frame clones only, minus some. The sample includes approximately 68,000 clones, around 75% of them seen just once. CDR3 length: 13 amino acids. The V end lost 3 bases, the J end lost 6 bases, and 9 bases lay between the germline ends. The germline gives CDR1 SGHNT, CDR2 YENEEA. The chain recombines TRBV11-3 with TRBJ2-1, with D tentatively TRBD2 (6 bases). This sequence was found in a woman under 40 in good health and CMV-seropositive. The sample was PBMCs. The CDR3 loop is CASSLGLFNEQFF. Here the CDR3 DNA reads TGTGCCAGCAGCTTGGGACTGTTCAATGAGCAGTTCTTC.